The clone carrying this T cell receptor (beta chain) was picked up a small number of times. These data come from a study of blood T cell repertoires in COVID-19. The overall study: Acute-phase and convalescent COVID-19 samples originated in the United States, Italy and Spain.

CDR1 and CDR2 from the germline V gene are MDHEN and SYDVKM. The CDR3 spans 15 residues. V lost 2 bases, J lost 0 bases, and 8 bases lay in between. This table comes from immunoSEQ multiplex PCR, and its TCRdb copy is limited to in-frame clones, with some not included. The sample consists of about 71,000 clones, around 83% of them appearing once. This clonotype originated in a man in his sixties or seventies with acute or convalescent COVID-19. Sequencing was carried out using peripheral blood. The V call is TRBV28, the J call TRBJ2-1; D is uncertain. This chain's CDR3 is CASSLSRSSYNEQFF. The CDR3 nucleotides read TGTGCCAGCAGTTTAAGCCGGAGCTCCTACAATGAGCAGTTCTTC.